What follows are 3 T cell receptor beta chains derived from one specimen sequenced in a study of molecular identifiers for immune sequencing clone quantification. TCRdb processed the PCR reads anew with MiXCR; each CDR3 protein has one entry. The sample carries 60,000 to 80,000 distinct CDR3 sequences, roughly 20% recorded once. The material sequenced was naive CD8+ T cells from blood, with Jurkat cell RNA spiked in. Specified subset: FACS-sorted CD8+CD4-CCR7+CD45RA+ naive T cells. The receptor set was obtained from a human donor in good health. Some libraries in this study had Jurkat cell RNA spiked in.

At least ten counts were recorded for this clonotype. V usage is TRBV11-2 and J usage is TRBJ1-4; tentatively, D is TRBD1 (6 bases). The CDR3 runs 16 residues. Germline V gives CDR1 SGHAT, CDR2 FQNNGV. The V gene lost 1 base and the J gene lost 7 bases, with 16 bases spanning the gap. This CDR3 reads CASSLGLSGAAEKLFF. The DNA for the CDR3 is TGTGCCAGCAGCTTAGGTCTTTCAGGGGCTGCTGAAAAACTGTTTTTT.

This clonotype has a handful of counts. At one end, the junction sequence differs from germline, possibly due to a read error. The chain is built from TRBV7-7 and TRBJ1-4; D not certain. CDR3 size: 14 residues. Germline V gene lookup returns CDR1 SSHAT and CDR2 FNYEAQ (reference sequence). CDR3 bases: TGTGCCAGCAGCCCGGCCGGGGTTAATGAAAGACTGTTTTTT. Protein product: CASSPAGVNERLFF.

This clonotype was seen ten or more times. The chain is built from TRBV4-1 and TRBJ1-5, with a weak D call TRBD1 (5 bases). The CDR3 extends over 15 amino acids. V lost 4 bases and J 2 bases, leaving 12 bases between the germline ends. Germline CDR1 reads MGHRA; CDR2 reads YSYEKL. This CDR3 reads CASSRYGGGNQPQHF. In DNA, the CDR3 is TGCGCCAGCAGCCGCTACGGGGGGGGCAATCAGCCCCAGCATTTT.